Shown below are 24 T cell receptor beta chains from a single sample sequenced in a study of identical twins. TCRdb processed the 5' RACE reads anew with MiXCR; each CDR3 protein has one entry. The sample has roughly 710,000 distinct CDR3 sequences, 5.5% to 7.5% seen once. Sequencing input: naive T cells sorted from blood. The receptors were gathered from a man aged 18 to 30 in good health.

At least ten counts were recorded for this clonotype. V usage is TRBV5-1 and J usage is TRBJ2-7, with D perhaps being TRBD1 or TRBD2 (5 bases each). The CDR3 has 17 residues. Germline V lookup: CDR1 SGHRS, CDR2 YFSETQ. The germline V and J ends were trimmed by 0 bases and 3 bases, with 19 bases remaining between them. CDR3: CASSLGPTGTGNYEQYF. DNA for the CDR3: TGCGCCAGCAGCTTGGGTCCTACCGGGACGGGGAACTACGAGCAGTACTTC.

The chain links TRBV7-9 to TRBJ2-1, with D perhaps TRBD1 (6 bases). Trimming stripped 5 bases from V and 9 bases from J, with 20 bases between. CDR1 and CDR2 (germline): SEHNR, FQNEAQ (reference sequence). This CDR3 has 15 amino acids. CDR3 in amino acids: CASSTSDQDSSEQFF. The CDR3 bases are TGTGCCAGCAGCACCAGCGACCAGGACAGCTCTGAGCAGTTCTTC.

The chain recombines TRBV3-1 with TRBJ2-7; D uncertain. CDR3 length: 15 residues. Per the germline V gene, CDR1 is LGHDT and CDR2 is YNNKEL (reference sequence). Trimming shortened V by 2 bases and J by 0 bases, and 11 bases separated the two germline ends. The CDR3 coding sequence is TGTGCCAGCAGCCAAACATTGGGCGGCTCCTACGAGCAGTACGTC. Its translation is CASSQTLGGSYEQYV.

This clonotype was counted at least ten times. The V gene is TRBV5-1, the J gene TRBJ2-5; D gene ambiguous. Germline values: CDR1 SGHRS, CDR2 YFSETQ. The V end lost 2 bases, the J end lost 4 bases, and 9 bases lay between the germline ends. The CDR3 is 13 residues long. CDR3 residues: CASSLQWGETQYF. The CDR3 bases are TGCGCCAGCAGCTTACAGTGGGGAGAGACCCAGTACTTC.

Turning to this clonotype: Possible read error: a much larger clone is one base away. The CDR3 DNA reads TGTGCCAGCAGTTGGAAGGCAGTTTTGGGTGAGCAGATCTTC. Translating it yields CASSWKAVLGEQIF. The rearrangement links TRBV6-5 to TRBJ2-1; D is unclear. Germline V gives CDR1 MNHEY, CDR2 SVGAGI. The CDR3 is made up of 14 amino acids.

This clonotype has at least ten counts. V is TRBV25-1 and J is TRBJ2-5; 12 positions agree with TRBD1. This CDR3 region has 15 residues. Germline loops: CDR1 MGHDK, CDR2 SYGVNS. V lost 4 bases, J lost 4 bases, and 4 bases stayed unmatched. The DNA for the CDR3 is TGTGCCAGCAGTGGACCGGGACAGGGGGCAGAGACCCAGTACTTC. Its protein product is CASSGPGQGAETQYF.

This chain uses TRBV6-5 with TRBJ1-6, with D uncertain. The germline CDR1 and CDR2 sequences are MNHEY and SVGAGI. V gave up 0 bases and J gave up 10 bases, with 13 bases separating them. There are 15 residues in the CDR3. CDR3 residues: CASSYSKLYHSPLHF. The CDR3 bases are TGTGCCAGCAGTTACTCGAAATTGTATCACTCACCCCTCCACTTT.

V and J are TRBV19 and TRBJ2-2, with 9 positions matching TRBD2. Per the germline V gene, CDR1 is LNHDA and CDR2 is SQIVND (reference sequence). J lost 3 bases, V lost 8 bases, and 10 bases had no gene match. This CDR3 contains 16 residues. Here the CDR3 DNA reads TGTGCCAGTCAAAAAAGGCGGGAGGGATACACCGGGGAGCTGTTTTTT. Translating it yields CASQKRREGYTGELFF.

This clonotype was seen many times. The CDR3 sequence: CATSDPGTYQPQHF. The CDR3 nucleotides are TGTGCCACCAGTGACCCGGGCACCTATCAGCCCCAGCATTTT. V is TRBV24-1 and J is TRBJ1-5; D is undetermined. The CDR3 length is 14 residues. The germline CDR1 and CDR2 sequences are KGHDR and SFDVKD. Trimming removed 4 bases from V and 5 bases from J, with 11 bases in between.

In this sample, this clonotype turned up many times. The rearrangement uses TRBV29-1 and TRBJ2-1, with 7 bases lining up with TRBD2. The CDR3 sequence is 16 residues long. Germline lookup yields CDR1 SQVTM and CDR2 ANQGSEA. V was pared by 3 bases and J by 7 bases, with 15 bases of the junction left unmatched. CDR3 sequence (DNA): TGCAGCGTTGAGGGGCTAGCGGCACGCTTGGTGAATGAGCAGTTCTTC. Protein sequence: CSVEGLAARLVNEQFF.

This clonotype showed up just a few times. The V gene is TRBV5-4, the J gene TRBJ2-1, with D perhaps assigned TRBD1 or TRBD2 (6 bases each). Germline V gene sequence: CDR1 SGHNT, CDR2 YYREEE (reference sequence). CDR3 size: 19 residues. Deletions cut 0 bases from V and 7 bases from J, with 26 bases between. CDR3 loop: CASSLAVTGNPRGRNEQFF. The CDR3 nucleotides read TGTGCCAGCAGCTTGGCGGTCACAGGGAACCCCCGGGGGAGGAATGAGCAGTTCTTC. The whole variable domain, filled in from reference TRBV5-4 and TRBJ2-1, reads ETGVTQSPTHLIKTRGQQVTLRCSSQSGHNTVSWYQQALGQGPQFIFQYYREEENGRGNFPPRFSGLQFPNYSSELNVNALELDDSALYLCASSLAVTGNPRGRNEQFFGPGTRLTVL.

The rearrangement joins TRBV7-2 to TRBJ2-7, with D possibly TRBD2 on 6 matching bases. The germline V gene encodes CDR1 SGHTA and CDR2 FQGNSA. V gave up 1 base and J gave up 2 bases, with 9 bases separating them. The CDR3 runs 14 residues. In nucleotides, the CDR3 is TGTGCCAGCAGCTTAGAACCGGGGGCCTACGAGCAGTACGTC. Protein sequence: CASSLEPGAYEQYV.

This clonotype was seen ten or more times. V and J are TRBV4-3 and TRBJ2-7; perhaps TRBD1 as D (6 bases). CDR1 and CDR2 (germline): LGHNA, YSLEER. V was pared by 0 bases and J by 4 bases, with 10 bases between. The CDR3 length is 14 residues. CDR3 in DNA: TGCGCCAGCAGCCAAGATTTTAGGGGGTACGAGCAGTACTTC. This codes for CASSQDFRGYEQYF.

In this sample, this clonotype turned up a few times. This chain uses TRBV12-3 or TRBV12-4 with TRBJ2-7, with D unclear. The V gene lost 1 base and the J gene lost 6 bases, with 7 bases spanning the gap. The CDR3 runs to 12 residues. The CDR3 bases are TGTGCCAGCAGTTTAGGGTCCATCGAGCAGTACTTC. Encoded protein: CASSLGSIEQYF.

This clonotype was picked up a small number of times. Here the CDR3 DNA reads TGCGCCAGCAGCTTGTCATTAGGGGACACCGGGGAGCTGTTTTTT. This codes for CASSLSLGDTGELFF. V gene TRBV5-1 combines with J gene TRBJ2-2; TRBD1 might be the D (5 bases). The CDR3 sequence is 15 residues long. The germline V gene has CDR1 SGHRS and CDR2 YFSETQ. V was shortened by 1 base and J by 3 bases, with 10 bases between the two germline ends.

In DNA form, the CDR3 reads TGTGCCACCAGTATCGGGGAGACCCAGTACTTC. Its translation: CATSIGETQYF. V is TRBV24-1 and J is TRBJ2-5; D not certain. This CDR3 spans 11 amino acids. Trimming stripped 6 bases from V and 5 bases from J, with 6 bases between. Germline CDR1 reads KGHDR; CDR2 reads SFDVKD.

This clonotype was recorded many times. One junction end does not reproduce the germline sequence, and a read error may be involved. The chain combines TRBV4-3 with TRBJ2-7; TRBD2 matches at 11 bases. CDR3 size: 14 residues. Germline lookup yields CDR1 LGHNA and CDR2 YSLEER. CDR3 nucleotide sequence: TGTGCCAGCAGTCAAGGGACTAGCGGCTACGAGCAGTACTTC. This encodes CASSQGTSGYEQYF.

This clonotype was recorded many times. Written as DNA, the CDR3 is TGTGCCAGCAGTGAAAGGCCCTCTAGCAATCAGCCCCAGCATTTT. This gives the protein CASSERPSSNQPQHF. The V call is TRBV6-1, the J call TRBJ1-5, with D unclear. Germline V CDR1 and CDR2: MNHNS, SASEGT. The CDR3 is made up of 15 amino acids. Trimming left V 2 bases short and J 0 bases short, with 8 bases between.

This clonotype came up many times. The chain uses TRBV20-1 and TRBJ2-1, with a tentative D call TRBD2 (5 bases). CDR1 DFQATT and CDR2 SNEGSKA come from the germline V gene (reference sequence). The germline V and J ends were trimmed by 3 bases and 9 bases, with 6 bases remaining between them. The CDR3 is 10 residues long. The CDR3: CSASRGEQFF. CDR3 bases: TGCAGTGCTAGTCGGGGTGAGCAGTTCTTC.

This clonotype occurred a few times. This sequence joins TRBV18 and TRBJ2-2; D gene unclear. The CDR3 runs to 17 residues. Germline assignment: CDR1 KGHSH and CDR2 LQKENI. V gave up 1 base and J gave up 1 base, with 13 bases separating them. CDR3 sequence reads: CASSPRAQPQNTGELFF. CDR3 DNA: TGTGCCAGCTCACCACGGGCCCAACCTCAGAACACCGGGGAGCTGTTTTTT. Filled out from reference TRBV18 and TRBJ2-2, the complete variable domain reads NAGVMQNPRHLVRRRGQEARLRCSPMKGHSHVYWYRQLPEEGLKFMVYLQKENIIDESGMPKERFSAEFPKEGPSILRIQQVVRGDSAAYFCASSPRAQPQNTGELFFGEGSRLTVL.

The sample holds a few counts of this clonotype. The chain couples TRBV29-1 to TRBJ1-1; TRBD1 is a possible D gene (5 bases). The CDR3 contains 13 residues. Germline V lookup: CDR1 SQVTM, CDR2 ANQGSEA. V lost 6 bases and J lost 4, with 15 bases in between. CDR3 in amino acids: CSVARGGGTEAFF. The CDR3 coding sequence is TGCAGCGTGGCGCGTGGGGGGGGCACTGAAGCTTTCTTT. Using reference TRBV29-1 and TRBJ1-1 for the parts outside the CDR3, the full variable domain is SAVISQKPSRDICQRGTSLTIQCQVDSQVTMMFWYRQQPGQSLTLIATANQGSEATYESGFVIDKFPISRPNLTFSTLTVSNMSPEDSSIYLCSVARGGGTEAFFGQGTRLTVV.

This clonotype was counted many times. The V call is TRBV12-3 or TRBV12-4, the J call TRBJ1-2; maybe TRBD1 (6 bases). CDR3 length: 13 amino acids. Trimming stripped 7 bases from V and 3 bases from J, with 12 bases between. The CDR3 is CASNSAGDYGYTF. In nucleotides, the CDR3 is TGTGCCAGCAACAGTGCAGGGGACTATGGCTACACCTTC.

This clonotype was detected a few times. This chain links TRBV19 with TRBJ2-3, with TRBD2 matching 8 bases. V lost 5 bases and J lost 4; bases outside the gene matches: 8. The CDR3 is 15 residues long. From germline, CDR1 is LNHDA and CDR2 SQIVND (reference sequence). In nucleotides, the CDR3 is TGTGCCAGTAGTTCAGCGGGAGACCGTGCAGATACGCAGTATTTT. Protein product: CASSSAGDRADTQYF.

This chain links TRBV20-1 with TRBJ2-1, with 9 bases identical to TRBD2. The CDR3 extends over 15 amino acids. Germline assignment: CDR1 DFQATT and CDR2 SNEGSKA (reference sequence). The junction had 9 bases not matched to a gene; V was cut back by 4 bases and J by 5 bases. The CDR3 sequence is CSANPGTSPHNEQFF. DNA for the CDR3: TGCAGTGCTAATCCCGGGACTAGCCCCCACAATGAGCAGTTCTTC.